The 14 T cell receptor beta chains below all came from one sample that was sequenced in a study of shared clonotypes between healthy human individuals. TCRdb's copy holds only in-frame clones and misses some; the assay was immunoSEQ multiplex PCR. The sample lists about 1 million clones, roughly 70% occurring once. Sample: memory CD4+ T cells sorted from blood. Subset defined: CD45RA-negative fraction. The source of these receptors is a man aged 18 to 30 in good health.

This clone was counted a few times. The V gene is TRBV7-9, the J gene TRBJ1-6, with D maybe TRBD1 (6 bases). The germline gives CDR1 SEHNR, CDR2 FQNEAQ (reference sequence). The CDR3 has 14 amino acids. The V end was cut by 1 base, the J end by 9 bases, with 10 bases between. The CDR3 DNA reads as TGTGCCAGCAGCTTAGGTCAGGGGTTTTCACCCCTCCACTTT. Residues: CASSLGQGFSPLHF.

This clone was detected ten times or more. J is TRBJ2-7 and V is TRBV10-3; 11 bases agree with TRBD2. After removal of 5 bases from V and 0 bases from J, the junction contained 12 bases not matched to a gene. The germline V gene has CDR1 ENHRY and CDR2 SYGVKD. The CDR3 has 18 amino acids. Here the CDR3 reads CAISRTLGTSGSSYEQYF. In DNA form, the CDR3 reads TGTGCCATCAGTCGAACTTTAGGGACTAGCGGAAGCTCCTACGAGCAGTACTTC.

The chain carries TRBV5-1 and TRBJ2-1; no clear D. The CDR3 length is 14 residues. Germline lookup yields CDR1 SGHRS and CDR2 YFSETQ. V lost 2 bases and J lost 5, with 11 bases in between. The CDR3 reads CASSLTAGNNEQFF. CDR3 coding DNA: TGCGCCAGCAGCTTAACAGCTGGAAACAATGAGCAGTTCTTC.

The rearrangement uses TRBV19 and TRBJ1-2; 7 nucleotides align to TRBD1. In germline, CDR1 is LNHDA, CDR2 SQIVND (reference sequence). The CDR3 sequence is 12 residues long. J was trimmed by 8 bases and V by 4 bases; bases with no gene match: 4. This CDR3 reads CASSTGGEGYTF. The CDR3 DNA sequence: TGTGCCAGTAGTACAGGGGGTGAGGGCTACACCTTC.

In this sample, this clone turned up once. This chain uses TRBV7-6 with TRBJ2-7; D unclear. Looked up from germline, CDR1 is SGHVS and CDR2 is FNYEAQ. This CDR3 region has 14 residues. V lost 1 base and J 0 bases, leaving 7 bases between the germline ends. The chain's CDR3 is CASSLDYNSYEQYF. The CDR3 region has the DNA TGTGCCAGCAGCTTAGACTATAACTCCTACGAGCAGTACTTC.

The chain carries TRBV28 and TRBJ1-5; D possibly corresponds to TRBD1 (5 bases). Between the trimmed V and J ends, which lost 7 bases and 6 bases, there was a span of 16 bases. Germline CDR1 and CDR2: MDHEN and SYDVKM. This CDR3 is 14 amino acids long. The CDR3 sequence: CASNLLGAGQPQHF. In DNA, the CDR3 is TGTGCCAGCAACTTGCTAGGGGCGGGTCAGCCCCAGCATTTT. The full variable domain, in which reference TRBV28 and TRBJ1-5 provide the parts outside the CDR3, is DVKVTQSSRYLVKRTGEKVFLECVQDMDHENMFWYRQDPGLGLRLIYFSYDVKMKEKGDIPEGYSVSREKKERFSLILESASTNQTSMYLCASNLLGAGQPQHFGDGTRLSIL.

This rearrangement joins TRBV4-2 to TRBJ2-3, with D perhaps TRBD1 (6 bases). With 3 bases removed from V and 4 bases from J, the gap between germline ends came to 17 bases. The CDR3 contains 16 residues. Germline loops: CDR1 LGHNA, CDR2 YNFKEQ. CDR3 DNA sequence: TGTGCCAGCAGCCATGCCTTGACAGGCGGCCCAGATACGCAGTATTTT. Translating gives CASSHALTGGPDTQYF.

In regard to this clone: It is likely a read error: a sequence one base away is far more abundant. The chain combines TRBV19 with TRBJ1-2, with a tentative D call TRBD1 (6 bases). The CDR3 runs to 13 residues. The V gene's germline CDR1 is LNHDA and CDR2 SQIVND (reference sequence). CDR3 sequence (DNA): TGTACCAGTAGTGACGGGGGGCCTTATGGCTACACCTTC. Its protein product is CTSSDGGPYGYTF.

The chain links TRBV28 to TRBJ2-7, with TRBD1 matching over 10 bases. Per the germline V gene, CDR1 is MDHEN and CDR2 is SYDVKM. Trimming removed 6 bases from V and 5 bases from J; junction bases left unmatched: 10. This CDR3 spans 15 amino acids. Written as DNA, the CDR3 is TGTGCCAGCAGCCCCGCGGGACAGGGGTTCGACGAGCAGTACTTC. Translating it yields CASSPAGQGFDEQYF.

As for this clone: Relative to the germline gene, one junction end is altered; a read error may explain this. The chain is built from TRBV19 and TRBJ2-1, with 13 bases that match TRBD2. Germline V lookup: CDR1 LNHDA, CDR2 SQIVND (reference sequence). The CDR3 sequence is 12 residues long. The CDR3 DNA is TGTGCCGGCAGGACTAGCGGGGGTAGATTGCTCTTC. This sequence encodes CAGRTSGGRLLF.

The rearrangement links TRBV19 to TRBJ2-4, with 7 bases matching TRBD1. This CDR3 is built from 12 residues. V lost 10 bases, J lost 7 bases, and 7 bases stayed unmatched. The germline V gene has CDR1 LNHDA and CDR2 SQIVND (reference sequence). The CDR3 here is CATAVTGNIQYF. CDR3 nucleotide sequence: TGTGCCACTGCTGTGACAGGGAACATTCAGTACTTC. Complete variable domain (other parts from reference TRBV19 and TRBJ2-4): DGGITQSPKYLFRKEGQNVTLSCEQNLNHDAMYWYRQDPGQGLRLIYYSQIVNDFQKGDIAEGYSVSREKKESFPLTVTSAQKNPTAFYLCATAVTGNIQYFGAGTRLSVL.

The chain couples TRBV9 to TRBJ2-7, with TRBD1 matching 9 bases. V shed 5 bases, J shed 6 bases, and the junction held 6 bases outside the gene matches. The CDR3 loop spans 13 amino acids. Germline CDR1 SGDLS, CDR2 YYNGEE. CDR3: CASSRDRVGEQYF. The DNA of the CDR3 is TGTGCCAGCAGTCGGGACAGGGTAGGCGAGCAGTACTTC.

The chain joins TRBV5-6 to TRBJ1-6; tentative D call: TRBD1 (6 bases). CDR3 length equals 14 residues. Trimming took 4 bases from V and 7 from J, leaving 12 bases between them. The germline V gene has CDR1 SGHDT and CDR2 YYEEEE. The CDR3 DNA is TGTGCCAGCAGCAGGGGACATGACAATTCACCCCTCCACTTT. The encoded protein is CASSRGHDNSPLHF.

J is TRBJ2-2 and V is TRBV6-6, with 11 bases that match TRBD2. This CDR3 comprises 16 residues. V shed 1 base and J 7 bases; nucleotides not matched to a gene: 5. Germline loops: CDR1 MNHNY, CDR2 SVGAGI (reference sequence). CDR3 nucleotides: TGTGCCAGCAGTTACTTGGGACTAGCGGTGGGCGGGGAGCTGTTTTTT. As protein: CASSYLGLAVGGELFF.